A single sample gave rise to the 5 T cell receptor beta chains below, sequenced in a study of graft-versus-host responses after intestinal transplantation. The method was immunoSEQ multiplex PCR; TCRdb's version includes in-frame clones alone and lacks a portion of them. The sample lists around 120,000 clones, roughly nine tenths seen once, with roughly 0.2% in the top ten. These receptors have no identified antigens. Source: unstimulated CD4+ T cells sorted from spleen or lymph node cells, taken before intestinal transplant. Every receptor here comes from a human donor who received an intestinal transplant.

This sequence joins TRBV10-1 and TRBJ1-1; TRBD1 matches at 7 bases. Germline lookup yields CDR1 WNHNN and CDR2 SYGVQD (reference sequence). V shed 5 bases and J 6 bases; nucleotides not matched to a gene: 9. This CDR3 spans 14 amino acids. CDR3 sequence (DNA): TGCGCCAGCAGTCAGGACAGGTATTCCCCTGAAGCTTTCTTT. Its protein product is CASSQDRYSPEAFF.

This rearrangement joins TRBV5-1 to TRBJ2-5, with TRBD2 identical over 8 bases. V trimming: 4 bases; J trimming: 6 bases; junction bases outside the gene matches: 14. The germline V gene has CDR1 SGHRS and CDR2 YFSETQ. The CDR3 has 16 residues. The CDR3 DNA follows: TGCGCCAGCAGCCCTCACCTAGCGGGTCAAGGGAAGACCCAGTACTTC. It codes for CASSPHLAGQGKTQYF.

This chain connects TRBV10-3 to TRBJ1-1; D is perhaps TRBD1 (5 bases). This CDR3 contains 13 residues. Trimming left V 4 bases short and J 1 base short, with 7 bases between. Germline values: CDR1 ENHRY, CDR2 SYGVKD. DNA of the CDR3: TGTGCCATCAGTGTGGGGGGGAACACTGAAGCTTTCTTT. This gives the protein CAISVGGNTEAFF.

This clone was seen a single time. Here the CDR3 DNA reads TGTGCCAGCCTGGCCCCATCTGAAAAACTGTTTTTT. Protein product: CASLAPSEKLFF. The chain has TRBV28 and TRBJ1-4; D remains unclear. CDR1 and CDR2 from the germline V gene are MDHEN and SYDVKM. The CDR3 runs to 12 residues. Trimming shortened V by 8 bases and J by 7 bases, and 11 bases separated the two germline ends.

This clone was detected once. One junction end does not reproduce the germline sequence, and a read error may be involved. Different DNA sequences within this sample yield the same CDR3. The CDR3 spells CASSSTRTDFYSNQPQHF. Written as DNA, the CDR3 is TGTGCCAGCTCATCAACTAGGACAGATTTTTATAGCAACCAGCCCCAGCATTTT. This chain connects TRBV18 to TRBJ1-5, with D possibly matching TRBD1 (6 bases). CDR3 length: 18 amino acids. Per the germline V gene, CDR1 is KGHSH and CDR2 is LQKENI.